Below are 2 T cell receptor beta chains sequenced from a single sample in a study of regulatory T cells in long-lasting Graves disease. Time point here: newly diagnosed GD, antithyroid drugs for less than 3 months. The TCR library used RNA extracted from PBMCs. CDR3 regions were amplified by Arm-PCR using iRepertoire HTBI primers to build TCR beta libraries. A single record per CDR3 protein comes from TCRdb applying MiXCR to the multiplex PCR reads. The repertoire holds fewer than 550,000 distinct CDR3 sequences, approximately 16% seen once, with 20% to 30% in the top ten. The same data also went into a second study, on T cells in Graves' hyperthyroidism and ophthalmopathy.

The sample consisted of peripheral blood mononuclear cells (PBMCs), taken at new diagnosis, from a patient treated with antithyroid drugs. Source of these receptors: a middle-aged woman with Graves disease.

This clonotype was picked up many times. The chain couples TRBV11-2 to TRBJ1-6, with 8 bases that match TRBD1. V gave up 6 bases and J gave up 10 bases; unmatched junction bases: 5. Germline V gene sequence: CDR1 SGHAT, CDR2 FQNNGV. There are 13 residues in the CDR3. CDR3 residues: CASSTGGRSPLHF. CDR3 DNA sequence: TGTGCCAGCAGTACAGGGGGTCGGTCACCCCTCCACTTT.

The chain employs TRBV29-1 and TRBJ2-3; possible D gene TRBD1, 6 bases. The CDR3 contains 14 residues. Germline loops: CDR1 SQVTM, CDR2 ANQGSEA. V gave up 5 bases and J gave up 0 bases, with 12 bases separating them. The CDR3 is CSVRTGFSTDTQYF. CDR3 sequence (DNA): TGCAGCGTTCGCACAGGGTTTAGCACAGATACGCAGTATTTT.